The T cell receptor (beta chain) described here comes from a study of blood T cell repertoires in COVID-19 (dated by TCRdb to the early 2020s). General notes on the study: Samples from collaborators originated in the United States, Italy and Spain and spanned both the acute and convalescent phases of COVID-19. Where available, HLA class I and class II types were obtained from metadata supplied by the sample provider rather than from assay-based typing. Deeply sampled blood TCRbeta repertoires from subjects exposed to, actively infected with, or recovered from COVID-19 were included in the dataset. The repertoires were released in a freely available public database meant as a resource for research on the immune response to SARS-CoV-2. A de-identified subject ID, COVID-19 status, age in years and sex were almost always included in the sample metadata. The prospective study material was composed of cDNA or gDNA derived from T cells, B-cell-depleted T cells, or PBMCs. The samples were drawn from two sources: the first 160 participants of the ongoing ImmuneRACE study, and 1,254 subjects contributed by 6 global collaborators.

CDR1 SSHAT and CDR2 FNYEAQ are derived from the germline V gene (reference sequence). Measured from the cysteine to the phenylalanine, the CDR3 is 15 residues long. Only the CDR3 DNA is retained, 45 bases long and in frame from the first base. General study outcomes and caveats: The amount of clinical and demographic metadata varied by source and participant and was provided uncurated.

The immunoSEQ Assay, a bias-controlled multiplex PCR, was used to amplify TCRbeta CDR3 regions from genomic DNA. The authors processed their data as follows. Nucleated cell counts per sample were estimated from amplification of reference gene primers within the assay. To quantify the absolute abundance of each unique TCRbeta CDR3 rearrangement, sequence reads were collapsed and filtered. Productive Simpson clonality was computed per sample as the square root of Simpson's diversity index over productive rearrangements. As stored in TCRdb, this immuneACCESS dataset retains in-frame rearrangements with V and J assigned. A fraction of the clones does not appear; measured against another copy, unresolved V genes explain less than half of the discrepancy, and the remainder lacks a known reason. The V and J calls and the clone size are those of that table, but D and trimming were determined from the DNA. In this sample the table shows roughly 480,000 clones, 85% to 90% of which occur a single time. Together, the top ten hold 0.7% to 1% of the sample.

As for this clone: This clone's antigen is unknown. The germline gene is not matched at one end of the junction; a read error may be the cause.

At one collaborating source in Seattle, patients were enrolled during active infection and were followed longitudinally through the course of disease. Each collaborating institution followed its own protocols to collect whole blood in K2EDTA tubes. For TCRbeta analysis, collaborators shipped samples as frozen whole blood, isolated PBMCs, or DNA extracted from either of those sample types. Sample: peripheral blood. The sequence came from a man younger than 35 with COVID-19, enrolled during active disease. Here the chain combines TRBV7-7 and TRBJ2-7; 9 central bases correspond to TRBD1. At the DNA level, the sequence is TGTGCTAGCAGCTCTGGGACAGGGAGCTCCTACGAGCAGTACTTC. Its translation is CASSSGTGSSYEQYF. With the rest looked up from the reference TRBV7-7 and TRBJ2-7 genes rather than sequenced, the full variable domain is GAGVSQSPRYKVTKRGQDVTLRCDPISSHATLYWYQQALGQGPEFLTYFNYEAQPDKSGLPSDRFSAERPEGSISTLTIQRTEQRDSAMYRCASSSGTGSSYEQYFGPGTRLTVT.